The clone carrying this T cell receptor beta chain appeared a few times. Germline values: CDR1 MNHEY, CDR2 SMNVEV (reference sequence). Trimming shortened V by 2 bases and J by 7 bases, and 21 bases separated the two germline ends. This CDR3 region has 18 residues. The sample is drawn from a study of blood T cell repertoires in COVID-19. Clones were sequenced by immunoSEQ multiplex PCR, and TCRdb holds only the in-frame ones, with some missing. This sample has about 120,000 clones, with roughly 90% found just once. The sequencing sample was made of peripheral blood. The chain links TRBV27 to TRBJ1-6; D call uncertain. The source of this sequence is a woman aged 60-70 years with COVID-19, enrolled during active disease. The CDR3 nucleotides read TGTGCCAGCAGTTTAGAACAGCGGCCGCGTTTCCGGAATTCACCCCTCCACTTT. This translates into CASSLEQRPRFRNSPLHF.